This passage covers 8 T cell receptor beta chains from one sample sequenced in a study of a mutant IDH1 vaccine in newly diagnosed glioma (dated by TCRdb to about 2021). No antigens are known for them. According to the study, the label for this sample's time point signals: week 35, safety follow-up. A 20-mer mutant IDH1 peptide at 300 micrograms in Montanide made up each vaccine dose, which was injected subcutaneously together with topical imiquimod. Library prep was done by the immunoSEQ multiplex PCR assay. Sourced from immuneACCESS, this table was stored by TCRdb with only in-frame sequences that have V and J called. A share of the clones is absent; for the studies checked, an unresolved V gene accounts for under half, and the remainder has no known explanation. Recorded for this sample are tens of thousands of clones; less than 90% of them occurred a single time. The top ten clones comprise 3.5% to 5% of the sample.

The sample consisted of PBMCs, taken from a glioma patient whose treatment included an IDH1 peptide vaccine. The origin of the receptors is a man aged 25-45 years with glioma.

The CDR3 bases are TGTGCCAGCAGTGAGGACAACTCTGGGGCCAACGTCCTGACTTTC. Residues: CASSEDNSGANVLTF. The chain recombines TRBV6-4 with TRBJ2-6; tentatively, D is TRBD1 (5 bases). V lost 3 bases to trimming and J lost 0 bases, with 6 bases between them. The CDR3 covers 15 residues. Germline values: CDR1 MRHNA, CDR2 SNTAGT.

The J gene is TRBJ2-6, the V gene TRBV4-1; D uncertain. The germline V gene encodes CDR1 MGHRA and CDR2 YSYEKL. CDR3 length equals 18 residues. Between the trimmed V and J ends, which lost 1 base and 0 bases, there was a span of 13 bases. Here the CDR3 DNA reads TGCGCCAGCAGCCAAGGGAGAGTATTAAGCTCTGGGGCCAACGTCCTGACTTTC. This gives the protein CASSQGRVLSSGANVLTF.

The chain couples TRBV6-5 to TRBJ1-2; D remains unclear. Trimming took off 2 bases at V and 0 bases at J, with 7 bases between the two ends. The CDR3 consists of 14 residues. Germline V lookup: CDR1 MNHEY, CDR2 SVGAGI. CDR3 in DNA: TGTGCCAGCAGTTACGCCCTAGCTAACTATGGCTACACCTTC. As protein: CASSYALANYGYTF.

The gene calls are TRBV30 and TRBJ1-5, with a possible D match to TRBD1 (6 bases). CDR1 is GTSNPN and CDR2 is SVGIG in the germline V gene (reference sequence). The CDR3 runs to 13 residues. V was clipped by 3 bases and J by 4 bases, with 10 bases between them. CDR3 in amino acids: CAWSLDRNQPQHF. CDR3 coding DNA: TGTGCCTGGAGCCTAGACAGGAATCAGCCCCAGCATTTT.

The chain recombines TRBV7-9 with TRBJ2-5; D may be TRBD1 or TRBD2 (5 bases each). Germline V gene lookup returns CDR1 SEHNR and CDR2 FQNEAQ (reference sequence). V was cut by 7 bases and J by 2 bases, with 17 bases left in between. CDR3 size: 15 residues. CDR3 DNA sequence: TGTGCCAGCACCGAGGGGAAGGGGCCACAAGAGACCCAGTACTTC. Residues: CASTEGKGPQETQYF.

The chain links TRBV7-8 to TRBJ1-1, with a tentative D call TRBD1 (6 bases). Per germline, CDR1 SGHVS and CDR2 FQNEAQ. This CDR3 spans 14 amino acids. Deletions cut 0 bases from V and 4 bases from J, with 9 bases between. The CDR3 spells CASSLAGGATEAFF. The CDR3 region has the DNA TGTGCCAGCAGCTTAGCGGGGGGGGCCACTGAAGCTTTCTTT.

This sequence joins TRBV28 and TRBJ1-2; 9 bases align to TRBD1. The CDR3 has 14 residues. Germline CDR1 and CDR2: MDHEN and SYDVKM. The V gene end was trimmed by 8 bases and the J gene end by 0 bases; junction bases not matched to a gene: 4. The CDR3 reads CASEGQGPNYGYTF. In DNA, the CDR3 is TGTGCCAGCGAGGGACAGGGACCTAACTATGGCTACACCTTC.

The gene calls are TRBV28 and TRBJ2-7; D is uncertain. The V and J ends lost 3 bases and 2 bases respectively, with 11 bases between them. The CDR3 has 14 amino acids. Germline CDR1 is MDHEN and CDR2 is SYDVKM. This CDR3 reads CASSFLSQTYEQYF. CDR3 nucleotide sequence: TGTGCCAGCAGTTTCTTAAGTCAGACCTACGAGCAGTACTTC.